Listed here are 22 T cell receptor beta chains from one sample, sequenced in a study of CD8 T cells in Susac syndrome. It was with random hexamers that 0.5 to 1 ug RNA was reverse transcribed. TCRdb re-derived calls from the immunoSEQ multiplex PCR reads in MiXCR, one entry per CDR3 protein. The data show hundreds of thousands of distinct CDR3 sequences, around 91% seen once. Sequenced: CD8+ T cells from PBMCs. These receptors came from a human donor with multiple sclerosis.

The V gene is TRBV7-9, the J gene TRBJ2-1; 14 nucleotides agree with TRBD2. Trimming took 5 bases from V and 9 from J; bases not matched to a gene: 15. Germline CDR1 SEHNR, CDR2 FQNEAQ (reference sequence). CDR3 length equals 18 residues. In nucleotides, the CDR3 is TGTGCCAGCAGCCCGGGACTAGCGGGAGATATTGGTGTAGGTGAGCAGTTCTTC. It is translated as CASSPGLAGDIGVGEQFF.

The CDR3 spells CASSLTGTIYNEQFF. The CDR3 region has the DNA TGTGCCAGCAGCTTAACCGGGACTATCTACAATGAGCAGTTCTTC. V and J are TRBV27 and TRBJ2-1; 7 nucleotides agree with TRBD2. The CDR3 covers 15 residues. The V gene end was trimmed by 6 bases and the J gene end by 3 bases; junction bases not matched to a gene: 8. The germline V gene has CDR1 MNHEY and CDR2 SMNVEV (reference sequence).

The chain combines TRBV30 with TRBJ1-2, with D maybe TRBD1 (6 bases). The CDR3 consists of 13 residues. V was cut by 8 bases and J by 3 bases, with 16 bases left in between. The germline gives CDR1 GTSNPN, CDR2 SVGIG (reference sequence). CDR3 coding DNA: TGTGCCCTCCTGAACAGGGAGTACTATGGCTACACCTTC. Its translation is CALLNREYYGYTF.

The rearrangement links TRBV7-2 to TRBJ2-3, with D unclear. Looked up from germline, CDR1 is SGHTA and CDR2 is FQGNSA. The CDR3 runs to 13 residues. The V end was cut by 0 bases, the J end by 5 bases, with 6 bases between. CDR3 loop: CASSLATGDTQYF. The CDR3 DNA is TGTGCCAGCAGCTTAGCGACGGGAGATACGCAGTATTTT.

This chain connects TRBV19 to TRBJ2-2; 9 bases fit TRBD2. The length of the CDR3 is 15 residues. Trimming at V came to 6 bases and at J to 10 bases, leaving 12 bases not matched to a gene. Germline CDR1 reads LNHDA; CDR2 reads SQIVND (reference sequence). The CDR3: CASRITGTSPVELFF. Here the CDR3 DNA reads TGTGCCAGTAGGATCACCGGGACTAGCCCCGTGGAGCTGTTTTTT. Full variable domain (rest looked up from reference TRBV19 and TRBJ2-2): DGGITQSPKYLFRKEGQNVTLSCEQNLNHDAMYWYRQDPGQGLRLIYYSQIVNDFQKGDIAEGYSVSREKKESFPLTVTSAQKNPTAFYLCASRITGTSPVELFFGEGSRLTVL.

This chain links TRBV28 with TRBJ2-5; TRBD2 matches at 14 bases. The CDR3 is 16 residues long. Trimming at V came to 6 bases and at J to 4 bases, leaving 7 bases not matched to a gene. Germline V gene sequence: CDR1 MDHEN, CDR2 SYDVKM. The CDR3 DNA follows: TGTGCCAGCAGCCGCCCGGGACTAGCGGGGGCAGAGACCCAGTACTTC. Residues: CASSRPGLAGAETQYF.

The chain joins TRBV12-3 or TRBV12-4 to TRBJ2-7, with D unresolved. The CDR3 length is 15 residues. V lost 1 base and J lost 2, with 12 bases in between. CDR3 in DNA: TGTGCCAGCAGTTTAGTTGGGGTCCCAACCTACGAGCAGTACTTC. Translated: CASSLVGVPTYEQYF.

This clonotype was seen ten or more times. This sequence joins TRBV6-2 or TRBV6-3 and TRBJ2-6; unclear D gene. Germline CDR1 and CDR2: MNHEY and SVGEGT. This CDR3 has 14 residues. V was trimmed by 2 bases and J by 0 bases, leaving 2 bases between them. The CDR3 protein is CASSYSSGANVLTF. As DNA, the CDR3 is TGTGCCAGCAGTTACAGCTCTGGGGCCAACGTCCTGACTTTC.

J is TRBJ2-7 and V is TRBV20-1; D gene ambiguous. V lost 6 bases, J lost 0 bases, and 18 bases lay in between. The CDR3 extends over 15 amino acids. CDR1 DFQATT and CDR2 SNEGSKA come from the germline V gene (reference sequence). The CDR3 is CSARFLSAISYEQYF. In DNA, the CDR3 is TGCAGTGCCAGGTTTTTGTCAGCGATCTCCTACGAGCAGTACTTC.

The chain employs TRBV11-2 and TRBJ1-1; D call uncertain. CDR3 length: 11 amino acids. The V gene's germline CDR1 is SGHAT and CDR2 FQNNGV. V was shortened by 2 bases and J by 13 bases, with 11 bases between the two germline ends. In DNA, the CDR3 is TGTGCCAGCAGCTTATTGGGGATAGGTTTCTTT. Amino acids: CASSLLGIGFF. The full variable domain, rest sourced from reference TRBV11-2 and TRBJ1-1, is EAGVAQSPRYKIIEKRQSVAFWCNPISGHATLYWYQQILGQGPKLLIQFQNNGVVDDSQLPKDRFSAERLKGVDSTLKIQPAKLEDSAVYLCASSLLGIGFFGQGTRLTVV.

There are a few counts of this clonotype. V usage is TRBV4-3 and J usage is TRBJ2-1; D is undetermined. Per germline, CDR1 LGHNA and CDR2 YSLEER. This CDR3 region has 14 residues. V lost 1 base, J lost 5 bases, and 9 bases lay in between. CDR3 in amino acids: CASSQVLGNNEQFF. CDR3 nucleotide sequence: TGCGCCAGCAGCCAAGTTTTGGGAAACAATGAGCAGTTCTTC.

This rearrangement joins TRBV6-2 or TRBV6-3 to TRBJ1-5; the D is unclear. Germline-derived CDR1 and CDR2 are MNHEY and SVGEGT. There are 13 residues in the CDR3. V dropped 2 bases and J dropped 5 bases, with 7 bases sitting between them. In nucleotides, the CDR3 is TGTGCCAGCAGTTACAGGCTAGATCAGCCCCAGCATTTT. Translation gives CASSYRLDQPQHF.

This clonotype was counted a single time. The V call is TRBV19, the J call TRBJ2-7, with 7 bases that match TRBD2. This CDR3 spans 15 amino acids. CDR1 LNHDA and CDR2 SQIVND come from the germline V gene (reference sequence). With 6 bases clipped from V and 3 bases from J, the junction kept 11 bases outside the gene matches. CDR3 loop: CASSKGSSGVYEQYF. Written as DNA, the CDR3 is TGTGCCAGTAGCAAAGGGTCTAGCGGTGTCTACGAGCAGTACTTC.

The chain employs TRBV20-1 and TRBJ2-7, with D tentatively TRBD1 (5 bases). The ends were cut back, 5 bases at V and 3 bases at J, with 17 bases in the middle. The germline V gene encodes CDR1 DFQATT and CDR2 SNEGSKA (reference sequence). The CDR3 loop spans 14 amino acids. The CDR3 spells CSAFPTLTVYEQYF. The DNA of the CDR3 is TGCAGTGCTTTTCCCACCCTGACAGTCTACGAGCAGTACTTC.

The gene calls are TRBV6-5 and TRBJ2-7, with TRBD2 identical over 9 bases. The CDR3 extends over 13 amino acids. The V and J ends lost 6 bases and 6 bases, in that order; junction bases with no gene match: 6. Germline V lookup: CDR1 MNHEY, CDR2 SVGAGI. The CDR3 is CASRPGTSFEQYF. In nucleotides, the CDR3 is TGTGCCAGCAGACCCGGGACTAGCTTCGAGCAGTACTTC.

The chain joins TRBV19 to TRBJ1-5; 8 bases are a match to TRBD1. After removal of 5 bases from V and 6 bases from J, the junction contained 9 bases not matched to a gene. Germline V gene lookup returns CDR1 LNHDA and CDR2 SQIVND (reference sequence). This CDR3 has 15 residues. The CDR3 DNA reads TGTGCCAGTAGTGTGGACAGGGAGGGGTTTCAGCCCCAGCATTTT. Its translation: CASSVDREGFQPQHF.

The CDR3 sequence: CASRSLATGGDEQFF. CDR3 DNA sequence: TGTGCCAGCAGGTCCCTGGCGACAGGGGGCGATGAGCAGTTCTTC. The chain couples TRBV28 to TRBJ2-1; 10 bases map to TRBD1. V dropped 6 bases and J dropped 8; count of bases not matched to a gene: 10. The CDR3 has 15 residues. The germline gives CDR1 MDHEN, CDR2 SYDVKM.

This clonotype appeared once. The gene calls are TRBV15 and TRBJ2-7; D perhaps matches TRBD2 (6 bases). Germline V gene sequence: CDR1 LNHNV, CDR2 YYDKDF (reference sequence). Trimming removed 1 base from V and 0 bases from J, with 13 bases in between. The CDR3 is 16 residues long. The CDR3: CATSRVTFGSSYEQYF. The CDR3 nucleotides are TGTGCCACCAGCAGAGTAACTTTCGGGAGCTCCTACGAGCAGTACTTC.

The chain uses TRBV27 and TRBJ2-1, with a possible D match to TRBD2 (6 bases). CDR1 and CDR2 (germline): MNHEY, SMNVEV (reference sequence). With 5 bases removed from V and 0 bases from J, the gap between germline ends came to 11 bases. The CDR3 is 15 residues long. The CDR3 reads CASSPGVGSYNEQFF. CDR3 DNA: TGTGCCAGCAGTCCGGGGGTCGGCTCCTACAATGAGCAGTTCTTC.

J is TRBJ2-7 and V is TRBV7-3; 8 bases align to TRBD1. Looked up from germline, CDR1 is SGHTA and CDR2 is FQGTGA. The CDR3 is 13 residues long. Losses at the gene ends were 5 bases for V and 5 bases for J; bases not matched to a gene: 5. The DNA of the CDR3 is TGTGCCAGCAGCCCCCCGGACAGGGACGAGCAGTACTTC. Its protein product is CASSPPDRDEQYF. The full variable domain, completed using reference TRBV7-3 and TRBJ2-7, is GAGVSQTPSNKVTEKGKYVELRCDPISGHTALYWYRQSLGQGPEFLIYFQGTGAADDSGLPNDRFFAVRPEGSVSTLKIQRTERGDSAVYLCASSPPDRDEQYFGPGTRLTVT.

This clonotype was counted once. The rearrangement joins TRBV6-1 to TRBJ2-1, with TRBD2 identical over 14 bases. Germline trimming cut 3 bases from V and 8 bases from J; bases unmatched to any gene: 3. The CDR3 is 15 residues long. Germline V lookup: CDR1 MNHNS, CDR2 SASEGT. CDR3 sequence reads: CASSETSGGADEQFF. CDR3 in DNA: TGTGCCAGCAGTGAGACTAGCGGGGGGGCCGATGAGCAGTTCTTC.

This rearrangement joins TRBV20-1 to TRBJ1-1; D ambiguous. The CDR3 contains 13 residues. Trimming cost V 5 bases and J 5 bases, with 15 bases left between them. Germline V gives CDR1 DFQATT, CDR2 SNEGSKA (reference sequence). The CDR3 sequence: CSAPPTLGTEAFF. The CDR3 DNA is TGCAGTGCTCCACCGACCCTGGGAACTGAAGCTTTCTTT.